A selection of T cell receptor beta chains follows, all from one sample in a study of blood T cell repertoires in COVID-19. TCRdb's copy holds only in-frame clones and misses some; the assay was immunoSEQ multiplex PCR. The sample has about 190,000 clones; around 90% are singletons. The specimen was peripheral blood. These TCRs come from a man in his forties or fifties with acute or convalescent COVID-19. Both conserved end residues are trimmed from each CDR3.

TRBJ1-2 | 11 | TRBV7-2 | ASSFTGIYGYT
TRBJ1-1 | 11 | TRBV7-8 | ASSLAHGGEAF
TRBJ1-1 | 13 | TRBV7-8 | ASSFSVTQNTEAF
TRBJ2-2 | 11 | TRBV7-3 | ASSLQIAGELF
TRBJ2-3 | 13 | TRBV6-2/TRBV6-3 | ASSYPDSSTDTQY
TRBJ2-1 | 13 | TRBV7-9 | ASSLETSGNNEQF
TRBJ2-7 | 14 | TRBV7-8 | ASSLEASGSRYEQY
TRBJ1-1 | 12 | TRBV5-1 | ASSLDYFINAAF
TRBJ2-5 | 13 | TRBV10-3 | AISEGDTYQETQY
TRBJ2-1 | 15 | TRBV4-1 | ASSQASGRAFYNEQF
TRBJ1-5 | 14 | TRBV5-5 | ASSWGQGGGNQPQH
TRBJ2-5 | 19 | TRBV6-2/TRBV6-3 | ASSYSTSSGGALHRQETQY
TRBJ1-6 | 11 | TRBV30 | AWSLAGGSPLH
TRBJ2-5 | 12 | TRBV11-2 | ASRPTGGRETQY
TRBJ2-5 | 13 | TRBV7-9 | ASSLTGTSDETQY
TRBJ1-2 | 11 | TRBV7-2 | ASSPVGGYGYT
TRBJ2-3 | 13 | TRBV5-4 | ASSAQLGFSDTQY
TRBJ2-7 | 14 | TRBV7-9 | ASSLGSERGTYEQY
TRBJ1-6 | 15 | TRBV7-9 | ASSLRGGQSYNSPLH
TRBJ2-5 | 13 | TRBV14 | ASSGPGDLQETQY
TRBJ1-1 | 15 | TRBV19 | ASTTVGTGGGSSEAF
TRBJ1-1 | 13 | TRBV19 | ASSIGQGANTEAF
TRBJ1-2 | 13 | TRBV5-6 | ASSLGGTLNYGYT
TRBJ1-1 | 10 | TRBV29-1 | SVTGDGTEAF
TRBJ2-2 | 17 | TRBV27 | ASSRGAGTPSINTGELF
TRBJ1-6 | 10 | TRBV6-6 | ASSFYRSPLH
TRBJ1-1 | 15 | TRBV10-3 | AISEGGWRAGNTEAF
TRBJ1-5 | 12 | TRBV27 | ASSLTGRDQPQH
TRBJ1-4 | 17 | TRBV3-1/TRBV3-2 | ASSQDWATGLEANEKLF
TRBJ1-2 | 14 | TRBV19 | ASSHRGAGSNYGYT
TRBJ1-5 | 10 | TRBV19 | ASSPGGQPQH
TRBJ2-3 | 13 | TRBV24-1 | ATSENSGVTDTQY
TRBJ2-3 | 13 | TRBV18 | ASSPPGQGGDTQY
TRBJ1-3 | 13 | TRBV28 | ASSAGQGPGNTIY
TRBJ1-1 | 11 | TRBV27 | ASSWRGHTEAF
TRBJ1-1 | 10 | TRBV19 | ASSARGTEAF
TRBJ1-2 | 15 | TRBV24-1 | ATSDSGTTGKNYGYT
TRBJ1-5 | 12 | TRBV29-1 | SVGQGGSNQPQH
TRBJ2-3 | 12 | TRBV3-1/TRBV3-2 | ASSSTRGTDTQY
TRBJ2-3 | 12 | TRBV30 | AWNGGGLADTQY
TRBJ1-6 | 11 | TRBV27 | ASRRGPYSPLH
TRBJ2-1 | 14 | TRBV7-9 | ASSRPASGATKEQF